The 9 T cell receptor beta chains below come from one sample, sequenced in a study of human T cells and chemical hapten exposure. Specified time point: patch test 1, 2 weeks after DPC sensitization. Treatment specified: therapeutic diphenylcyclopropenone sensitization with weekly scalp DPC. TCRdb re-called the RACE reads through MiXCR, storing one row per CDR3 protein. The repertoire consists of around 380,000 distinct CDR3 sequences, with more than 4.5% occurring once and the leading ten covering over 2%. The source was whole blood, collected in connection with sensitization to the hapten diphenylcyclopropenone (DPC). These receptors all come from a woman aged 45-59 years with alopecia areata. Some clones in this sample may be carry-over from other donors' samples.

The table lists this clonotype with a few counts. The chain has TRBV3-1 and TRBJ2-1, with 8 bases aligning to TRBD2. From germline, CDR1 is LGHDT and CDR2 YNNKEL (reference sequence). V trimming: 1 base; J trimming: 6 bases; junction bases outside the gene matches: 8. The CDR3 loop spans 16 amino acids. DNA for the CDR3: TGTGCCAGCAGCCAAGGATGGACTAGCCCCTCCAATGAGCAGTTCTTC. It specifies CASSQGWTSPSNEQFF.

This clonotype was counted only a few times. The chain employs TRBV15 and TRBJ1-2, with TRBD1 as a possible D gene (5 bases). With 0 bases removed from V and 7 bases from J, the gap between germline ends came to 12 bases. CDR1 is LNHNV, CDR2 YYDKDF, per germline (reference sequence). CDR3 length: 14 residues. In nucleotides, the CDR3 is TGTGCCACCAGCAGAGAAAGGGGAGCGTTTGGCTACACCTTC. Amino acids: CATSRERGAFGYTF.

At least ten counts were recorded for this clonotype. The chain recombines TRBV15 with TRBJ2-4; 12 bases map to TRBD2. The trim removed 1 base at V and 1 base at J, leaving 5 bases unmatched. The CDR3 consists of 18 residues. Germline V lookup: CDR1 LNHNV, CDR2 YYDKDF (reference sequence). The CDR3: CATSRGLAGVGAKNIQYF. CDR3 coding DNA: TGTGCCACCAGCAGAGGACTAGCGGGAGTGGGGGCCAAAAACATTCAGTACTTC.

This clonotype was picked up a small number of times. The CDR3, as DNA: TGTGCCAGCAGCCAAGACATAGCGGGAGGAGGCACAGATACGCAGTATTTT. Translated: CASSQDIAGGGTDTQYF. The V call is TRBV4-2, the J call TRBJ2-3, with 10 bases that match TRBD2. The CDR3 sequence is 17 residues long. Looked up from germline, CDR1 is LGHNA and CDR2 is YNFKEQ. Trimming removed 0 bases from V and 1 base from J; junction bases left unmatched: 4.

This clonotype has a count of ten or more. The chain links TRBV7-2 to TRBJ1-4; TRBD1 might be the D (6 bases). CDR3 length: 16 residues. The V and J ends lost 1 base and 5 bases respectively, with 14 bases between them. Germline V gives CDR1 SGHTA, CDR2 FQGNSA. This CDR3 is CASSLGLGRGNEKLFF. CDR3 in DNA: TGTGCCAGCAGCTTAGGGTTGGGCAGGGGAAATGAAAAACTGTTTTTT.

CDR3 amino acids: CASSLETGGAREQYF. In nucleotides, the CDR3 is TGCGCCAGCAGCTTGGAGACAGGGGGGGCCCGCGAGCAGTACTTC. V is TRBV5-1 and J is TRBJ2-7; 9 bases map to TRBD1. The junction had 7 bases not matched to a gene; V was cut back by 0 bases and J by 6 bases. Looked up from germline, CDR1 is SGHRS and CDR2 is YFSETQ. The CDR3 is 15 amino acids. Together with reference TRBV5-1 and TRBJ2-7, the CDR3 gives the full variable domain: KAGVTQTPRYLIKTRGQQVTLSCSPISGHRSVSWYQQTPGQGLQFLFEYFSETQRNKGNFPGRFSGRQFSNSRSEMNVSTLELGDSALYLCASSLETGGAREQYFGPGTRLTVT.

The V call is TRBV3-1, the J call TRBJ2-3; D perhaps matches TRBD2 (5 bases). CDR1 and CDR2 from the germline V gene are LGHDT and YNNKEL (reference sequence). Trimming removed 7 bases at V and 2 bases at J, with 10 bases between. This CDR3 has 13 amino acids. In nucleotides, the CDR3 is TGTGCCAGCATGGACGGGATCACAGATACGCAGTATTTT. This codes for CASMDGITDTQYF.

This clonotype was counted ten times or more. This chain connects TRBV5-6 to TRBJ2-5; D uncertain. The V gene lost 0 bases and the J gene lost 5 bases, with 11 bases spanning the gap. Germline CDR1 and CDR2: SGHDT and YYEEEE. The CDR3 is 14 residues long. CDR3 protein: CASSLGLMGETQYF. The DNA for the CDR3 is TGTGCCAGCAGCTTGGGGCTTATGGGGGAGACCCAGTACTTC. The full variable domain, with the rest looked up from reference TRBV5-6 and TRBJ2-5, is DAGVTQSPTHLIKTRGQQVTLRCSPKSGHDTVSWYQQALGQGPQFIFQYYEEEERQRGNFPDRFSGHQFPNYSSELNVNALLLGDSALYLCASSLGLMGETQYFGPGTRLLVL.

This clonotype was recorded many times. V and J are TRBV4-1 and TRBJ1-2, with unresolved D. Germline V lookup: CDR1 MGHRA, CDR2 YSYEKL. V gave up 0 bases and J gave up 5 bases, with 7 bases separating them. The CDR3 runs to 13 residues. The CDR3 DNA follows: TGCGCCAGCAGCCAAGAGGCAGCGTATGGCTACACCTTC. Translated, it gives CASSQEAAYGYTF.